The rows below give T cell receptor beta chains drawn from one sample of a study of OX40 agonist ivuxolimab in advanced cancers. Here immunoSEQ multiplex PCR was the method, and the copy in TCRdb shows in-frame clones only, minus some. This sample has tens of thousands of clones, with more than 70% found just once. The starting material was CD4+ or CD8+ T cells sorted from blood, obtained in a trial of the OX40 agonist ivuxolimab. These receptors were obtained from an adult with an advanced solid tumor such as melanoma, head and neck, liver or kidney cancer. Each CDR3 is given with its conserved first and last residue. A D gene is named only where the DNA matches it firmly. The size entry is marked missing in some rows and otherwise reads once, few, many or a size class.

cdr3_aa: CASSPGAGGTTRQYF; cdr3_nt: TGTGCCAGCAGTCCGGGGGCGGGAGGAACTACGAGGCAGTACTTC; j_call: TRBJ2-7; d_call: TRBD2; v_call: TRBV2; clone_size: NA
cdr3_aa: CASSPSDPTTEKLFF; cdr3_nt: TGTGCCAGCAGTCCCTCCGACCCCACAACAGAAAAACTGTTTTTT; j_call: TRBJ1-4; d_call: NA; v_call: TRBV6-6; clone_size: NA
cdr3_aa: CASSAGTSGTYSYEQYF; cdr3_nt: TGTGCCAGCAGCGCCGGGACTAGCGGGACGTACTCCTACGAGCAGTACTTC; j_call: TRBJ2-7; d_call: TRBD2; v_call: TRBV5-4; clone_size: NA
cdr3_aa: CASSPDRGQGETQYF; cdr3_nt: TGCGCCAGCAGCCCCGACAGGGGGCAGGGAGAGACCCAGTACTTC; j_call: TRBJ2-5; d_call: TRBD1; v_call: TRBV5-1; clone_size: NA
cdr3_aa: CASSLSFRAYEQYF; cdr3_nt: TGTGCCAGCAGCTTATCATTTCGGGCCTACGAGCAGTACTTC; j_call: TRBJ2-7; d_call: NA; v_call: TRBV11-3; clone_size: NA
cdr3_aa: CASRPRTGDGYEQYF; cdr3_nt: TGTGCCAGCAGACCTAGGACAGGGGACGGCTACGAGCAGTACTTC; j_call: TRBJ2-7; d_call: TRBD1; v_call: TRBV6-5; clone_size: NA
cdr3_aa: CASSGQGVGNVLTF; cdr3_nt: TGTGCCAGCAGTGGACAGGGGGTCGGCAACGTCCTGACTTTC; j_call: TRBJ2-6; d_call: TRBD1; v_call: TRBV13; clone_size: NA
cdr3_aa: CASSKRAGYTGELFF; cdr3_nt: TGCGCCAGCAGCAAACGAGCGGGGTACACCGGGGAGCTGTTTTTT; j_call: TRBJ2-2; d_call: TRBD2; v_call: TRBV4-1; clone_size: once
cdr3_aa: CASSSVAGGDEQYF; cdr3_nt: TGTGCCAGCAGCTCTGTAGCGGGAGGCGACGAGCAGTACTTC; j_call: TRBJ2-7; d_call: TRBD2; v_call: TRBV7-2; clone_size: once
cdr3_aa: CASSPPGLAGGPYEQYF; cdr3_nt: TGTGCCAGCAGTCCACCGGGACTAGCGGGAGGGCCCTACGAGCAGTACTTC; j_call: TRBJ2-7; d_call: TRBD2; v_call: TRBV7-2; clone_size: NA
cdr3_aa: CASRAPGTAQETQYF; cdr3_nt: TGTGCCAGCAGAGCCCCCGGGACGGCACAAGAGACCCAGTACTTC; j_call: TRBJ2-5; d_call: NA; v_call: TRBV2; clone_size: NA
cdr3_aa: CASSLQGADTEAFF; cdr3_nt: TGCGCCAGCAGCTTACAGGGGGCGGACACTGAAGCTTTCTTT; j_call: TRBJ1-1; d_call: TRBD1; v_call: TRBV5-1; clone_size: few
cdr3_aa: CASSPRDSGANVLTF; cdr3_nt: TGTGCCAGCAGCCCCAGGGACTCTGGGGCCAACGTCCTGACTTTC; j_call: TRBJ2-6; d_call: NA; v_call: TRBV4-2; clone_size: once
cdr3_aa: CASSQDPRSNQPQHF; cdr3_nt: TGCGCCAGCAGCCAAGATCCGAGAAGCAATCAGCCCCAGCATTTT; j_call: TRBJ1-5; d_call: NA; v_call: TRBV4-1; clone_size: NA
cdr3_aa: CASSLGGPRTGELFF; cdr3_nt: TGTGCCAGCAGCTTAGGAGGGCCAAGGACCGGGGAGCTGTTTTTT; j_call: TRBJ2-2; d_call: NA; v_call: TRBV7-3; clone_size: NA